This T cell receptor (beta chain) was documented in a study of cytomegalovirus exposure and HLA in healthy donors. In the PCR, 60 Vbeta and 13 Jbeta primers were used. Authors' data handling: In a later analysis, the count reached about 80 million unique TCR beta chains, with around 11 million shared. Assay: immunoSEQ multiplex PCR; the TCRdb copy retains only in-frame clones and omits some. V, J and clone size are those of that table, while D and trimming were read from the DNA. There are approximately 120,000 clones in the sample, with about 2.2% held by the top ten. Findings and caveats of the study: Previous analysis showed most TCR beta V segments were productive about 87% or about 30% of the time. Associated with cytomegalovirus, according to the listing, were around 160 TCR beta chains.

Participants comprised healthy donors of bone marrow. To note about this clone: The antigen is undetermined.

Germline V gene sequence: CDR1 SQVTM, CDR2 ANQGSEA. J was trimmed by 5 bases and V by 6 bases; bases with no gene match: 3. This CDR3 spans 14 amino acids. The sequence derives from a man between 35 and 55 years old in good health and CMV-seronegative. This chain connects TRBV29-1 to TRBJ2-1; 14 nucleotides align to TRBD2. The specimen sequenced was PBMCs. The CDR3 here is CSVKGLAGDNEQFF. The CDR3 nucleotides are TGCAGCGTCAAGGGACTAGCGGGAGACAATGAGCAGTTCTTC.